What follows are 14 T cell receptor beta chains derived from one specimen sequenced in a study of blood T cells in healthy people across ages. A J-beta primer mix and a sample-barcoded 5' primer were used in a second PCR of about 7 to 12 cycles. TCRdb independently ran MiXCR on the 5' RACE reads; one entry per CDR3 protein. The table shows about 760,000 distinct CDR3 sequences, with about 56% occurring only once. Sample: blood. The receptors were sampled from a man aged 40-50 years in good health.

V usage is TRBV7-2 and J usage is TRBJ2-1, with D possibly being TRBD2 (7 bases). The germline CDR1 and CDR2 sequences are SGHTA and FQGNSA. This CDR3 comprises 18 residues. The germline V and J ends were trimmed by 5 bases and 1 base, with 21 bases remaining between them. DNA of the CDR3: TGTGCCAGCAGCCAGGGGCCCTGGGGGGGAAAATCCTACAATGAGCAGTTCTTC. Translated: CASSQGPWGGKSYNEQFF.

The genes are TRBV14 and TRBJ1-2; D is unclear. Trimming removed 0 bases from V and 3 bases from J, with 14 bases in between. The V gene's germline CDR1 is SGHDN and CDR2 FVKESK. There are 16 residues in the CDR3. DNA for the CDR3: TGTGCCAGCAGCCAAGAGATGTCAGACGCATACTATGGCTACACCTTC. Its translation: CASSQEMSDAYYGYTF.

V gene TRBV20-1 combines with J gene TRBJ2-3; the match to TRBD2 covers 10 bases. The ends lost 4 bases at V and 3 bases at J; junction bases unmatched: 7. The germline CDR1 and CDR2 sequences are DFQATT and SNEGSKA (reference sequence). The CDR3 runs to 15 residues. In nucleotides, the CDR3 is TGCAGTGCTACGAAGAGCGGGGGGGTTACAGATACGCAGTATTTT. This codes for CSATKSGGVTDTQYF.

The V and J genes are TRBV12-3 or TRBV12-4 and TRBJ1-6, with D tentatively TRBD1 (5 bases). The CDR3 length is 14 residues. The V gene lost 5 bases and the J gene lost 0 bases, with 5 bases spanning the gap. CDR3 coding DNA: TGTGCCAGCAGTGGGGGCTCCTATAATTCACCCCTCCACTTT. Protein sequence: CASSGGSYNSPLHF.

This clonotype was observed a few times. The chain links TRBV29-1 to TRBJ2-1; TRBD2 is a possible D gene (6 bases). Trimming pared 5 bases from V and 1 base from J, leaving 18 bases between. Germline-derived CDR1 and CDR2 are SQVTM and ANQGSEA. This CDR3 has 16 residues. CDR3 coding DNA: TGCAGCGTTACCCCCCGGAGACTAGAGTCCTACAATGAGCAGTTCTTC. Its translation is CSVTPRRLESYNEQFF.

This clonotype was found once. The genes are TRBV28 and TRBJ1-5, with 7 bases that match TRBD1. V was pared by 8 bases and J by 5 bases, with 3 bases of the junction left unmatched. The germline V gene has CDR1 MDHEN and CDR2 SYDVKM. The CDR3 is 12 amino acids. Written as DNA, the CDR3 is TGTGCCAGCGGGACAGAGCATCAGCCCCAGCATTTT. Its protein product is CASGTEHQPQHF.

V gene TRBV6-6 combines with J gene TRBJ1-2; the match to TRBD1 covers 10 bases. This CDR3 spans 17 amino acids. Germline V gene data show CDR1 as MNHNY and CDR2 as SVGAGI (reference sequence). V was pared by 4 bases and J by 4 bases, with 12 bases of the junction left unmatched. CDR3 protein: CASSSSTGGWTTYGYTF. In DNA form, the CDR3 reads TGTGCCAGCAGTTCGTCGACAGGGGGCTGGACCACCTATGGCTACACCTTC.

The rearrangement uses TRBV10-2 and TRBJ2-4, with 7 bases fitting TRBD2. This CDR3 region has 12 residues. CDR1 is WSHSY and CDR2 is SAAADI in the germline V gene. Trimming at V came to 8 bases and at J to 5 bases, leaving 3 bases not matched to a gene. CDR3 sequence reads: CASGGLQNIQYF. The CDR3, as DNA: TGCGCCAGCGGGGGACTACAAAACATTCAGTACTTC.

Regarding this clonotype: This may be a read error, as it is one base from a much larger clone. The chain is built from TRBV5-1 and TRBJ2-7; perhaps TRBD2 as D (5 bases). The DNA end is more similar to TRBJ2-5, so the J call may be wrong. The germline V gene has CDR1 SGHRS and CDR2 YFSETQ. This CDR3 is built from 12 residues. The CDR3 DNA is TGCGCCAGCAGCTTGGCCGGGGTGACCCAGTACTTC. Translation gives CASSLAGVTQYF.

This chain uses TRBV29-1 with TRBJ2-6; D gene uncertain. Germline-derived CDR1 and CDR2 are SQVTM and ANQGSEA. This CDR3 comprises 14 residues. V shed 6 bases and J shed 0 bases, with 9 bases lying between them. The CDR3 DNA reads TGCAGCGTCCCACAGAGCTCTGGGGCCAACGTCCTGACTTTC. It encodes CSVPQSSGANVLTF.

The chain combines TRBV4-2 with TRBJ2-5; 7 positions match TRBD1. CDR1 LGHNA and CDR2 YNFKEQ come from the germline V gene. V lost 1 base to trimming and J lost 11 bases; unmatched junction nucleotides: 16. The CDR3 sequence is 16 residues long. CDR3 in amino acids: CASSQAPGQPLNEQYF. In nucleotides, the CDR3 is TGTGCCAGCAGCCAAGCTCCGGGACAGCCCTTGAATGAGCAGTACTTC.

The chain couples TRBV7-2 to TRBJ2-3; TRBD2 aligns across 7 bases. Germline V gene data show CDR1 as SGHTA and CDR2 as FQGNSA. This CDR3 is 18 amino acids long. The trim removed 1 base at V and 3 bases at J, leaving 13 bases unmatched. The CDR3 reads CASSLVKGRGVGTDTQYF. The CDR3 DNA sequence: TGTGCCAGCAGCTTAGTTAAGGGACGGGGGGTTGGAACAGATACGCAGTATTTT.

The genes are TRBV6-5 and TRBJ2-4, with D unclear. Trimming removed 7 bases at V and 0 bases at J, with 13 bases between. The CDR3 sequence is 15 residues long. Germline CDR1 reads MNHEY; CDR2 reads SVGAGI. CDR3 amino acids: CASMTPSAAKNIQYF. The CDR3 DNA is TGTGCCAGCATGACACCTTCTGCAGCCAAAAACATTCAGTACTTC.

The CDR3: CSAGAIDSAYEQYF. As DNA, the CDR3 is TGCAGCGCCGGGGCGATAGACAGCGCCTACGAGCAGTACTTC. V and J are TRBV20-1 and TRBJ2-7, with D possibly being TRBD1 or TRBD2 (5 bases each). This CDR3 is 14 amino acids long. Germline V lookup: CDR1 DFQATT, CDR2 SNEGSKA (reference sequence).